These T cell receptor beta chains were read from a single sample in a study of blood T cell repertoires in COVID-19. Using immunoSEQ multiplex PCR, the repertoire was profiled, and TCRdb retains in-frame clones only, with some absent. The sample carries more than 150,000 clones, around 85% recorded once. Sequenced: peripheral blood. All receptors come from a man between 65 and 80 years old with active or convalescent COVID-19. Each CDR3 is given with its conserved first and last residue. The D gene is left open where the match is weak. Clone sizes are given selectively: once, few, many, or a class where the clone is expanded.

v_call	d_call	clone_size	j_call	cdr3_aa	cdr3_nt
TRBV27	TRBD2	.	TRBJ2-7	CASSFSGFISYEQYF	TGTGCCAGCAGTTTTAGCGGGTTCATCTCCTACGAGCAGTACTTC
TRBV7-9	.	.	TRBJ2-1	CASSPGRGEQFF	TGTGCCAGCAGCCCAGGACGGGGTGAGCAGTTCTTC
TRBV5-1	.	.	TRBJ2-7	CASGGDSYEQYF	TGCGCCAGTGGGGGCGACTCCTACGAGCAGTACTTC
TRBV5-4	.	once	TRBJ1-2	CASSSETDSGYTF	TGTGCCAGCAGCTCTGAAACCGACAGTGGCTACACCTTC
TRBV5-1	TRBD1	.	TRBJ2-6	CASSLTGAISGANVLTF	TGCGCCAGCAGCTTGACAGGGGCGATCTCTGGGGCCAACGTCCTGACTTTC
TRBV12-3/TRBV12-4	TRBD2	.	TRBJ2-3	CASRLAGRGTQYF	TGTGCCAGCAGACTAGCGGGGAGGGGTACGCAGTATTTT
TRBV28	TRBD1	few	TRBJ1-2	CASRTGRTGGKSFDGYTF	TGTGCCAGCAGAACGGGCCGGACAGGGGGTAAGAGTTTCGATGGCTACACCTTC
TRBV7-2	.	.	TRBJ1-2	CASSFFDGVGYTF	TGTGCCAGCAGCTTTTTTGACGGGGTGGGCTACACCTTC
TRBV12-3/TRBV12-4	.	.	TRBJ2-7	CASSRGQTYEQYF	TGTGCCAGCAGTCGCGGACAGACCTACGAGCAGTACTTC
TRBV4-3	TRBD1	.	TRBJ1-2	CASSHGTGGVYGYTF	TGCGCCAGCAGCCACGGGACAGGGGGTGTCTATGGCTACACCTTC
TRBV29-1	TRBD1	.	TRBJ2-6	CSVTGRQGASGANVLTF	TGCAGCGTCACTGGTAGACAGGGGGCGTCAGGGGCCAACGTCCTGACTTTC
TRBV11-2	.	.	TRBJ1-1	CASSLAGMNTEAFF	TGTGCCAGCAGCTTAGCAGGGATGAACACTGAAGCTTTCTTT
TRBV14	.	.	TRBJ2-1	CASSQNQGYNEQFF	TGTGCCAGCAGTCAGAATCAGGGGTACAATGAGCAGTTCTTC
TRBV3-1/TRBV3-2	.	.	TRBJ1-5	CASSLSGLGNQPQHF	TGTGCCAGCAGCCTGAGTGGACTCGGCAATCAGCCCCAGCATTTT
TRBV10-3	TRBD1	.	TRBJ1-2	CAISSRDSNYGYTF	TGTGCCATCAGTTCGCGGGACAGTAACTATGGCTACACCTTC
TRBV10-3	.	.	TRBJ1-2	CAISDRQGGGYGYTF	TGTGCCATCAGTGACCGCCAGGGCGGTGGCTATGGCTACACCTTC
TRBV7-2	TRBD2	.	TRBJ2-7	CASSQWAGRLGEQYF	TGTGCCAGCAGCCAGTGGGCCGGGAGGCTGGGCGAGCAGTACTTC
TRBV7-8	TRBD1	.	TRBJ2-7	CASSLSDRAYEQYF	TGTGCCAGCAGCTTATCGGACAGGGCCTACGAGCAGTACTTC
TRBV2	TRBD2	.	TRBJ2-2	CASSTAGGRTYRGGELFF	TGTGCCAGCAGTACAGCGGGGGGGCGCACCTATAGGGGCGGGGAGCTGTTTTTT
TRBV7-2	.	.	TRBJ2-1	CASSFTSGSYNEQFF	TGTGCCAGCAGCTTTACCAGTGGCTCCTACAATGAGCAGTTCTTC
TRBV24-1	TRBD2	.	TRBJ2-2	CATSDFGGGSRTGELFF	TGTGCCACCAGTGATTTTGGGGGGGGAAGTAGGACCGGGGAGCTGTTTTTT
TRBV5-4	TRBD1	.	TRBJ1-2	CASSQDRGLKGYTF	TGTGCCAGCAGCCAAGACAGGGGGCTAAAGGGCTACACCTTC
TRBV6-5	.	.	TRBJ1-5	CASSYAGLDQPQHF	TGTGCCAGCAGTTACGCGGGGCTAGACCAGCCCCAGCATTTT
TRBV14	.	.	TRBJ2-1	CASSHGGGPYNEQFF	TGTGCCAGCAGCCATGGTGGCGGCCCCTACAATGAGCAGTTCTTC
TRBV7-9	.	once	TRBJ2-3	CASNQVGATDTQYF	TGTGCCAGCAACCAGGTGGGAGCCACAGATACGCAGTATTTT
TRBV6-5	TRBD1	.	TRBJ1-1	CASSSETGDTEAFF	TGTGCCAGCAGTTCGGAGACAGGGGACACTGAAGCTTTCTTT
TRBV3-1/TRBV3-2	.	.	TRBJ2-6	CASSQARVSGANVLTF	TGTGCCAGCAGCCAAGCCAGGGTTTCTGGGGCCAACGTCCTGACTTTC
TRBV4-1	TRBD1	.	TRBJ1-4	CASSQVLGGKEKLFF	TGCGCCAGCAGCCAAGTTCTAGGGGGCAAGGAAAAACTGTTTTTT
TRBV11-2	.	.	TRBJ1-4	CASSRTGNLGEKLFF	TGTGCCAGCAGCCGAACAGGGAACCTTGGGGAAAAACTGTTTTTT
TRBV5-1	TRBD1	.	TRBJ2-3	CASSRHTPGGIVTDTQYF	TGCGCCAGCAGCAGACATACCCCAGGGGGCATAGTCACAGATACGCAGTATTTT
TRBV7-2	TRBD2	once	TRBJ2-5	CASSSAEAGGGGETQYF	TGTGCCAGCAGCAGCGCCGAAGCGGGAGGTGGGGGGGAGACCCAGTACTTC
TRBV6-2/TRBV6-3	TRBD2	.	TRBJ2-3	CASSGTSGTKDTQYF	TGTGCCAGCAGTGGGACTAGCGGGACGAAAGATACGCAGTATTTT
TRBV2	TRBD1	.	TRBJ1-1	CASSGTGGTEAFF	TGTGCCAGCAGTGGGACAGGGGGCACTGAAGCTTTCTTT
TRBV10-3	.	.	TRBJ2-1	CAISQTNRLPSYNEQFF	TGTGCCATCAGTCAAACTAATAGACTCCCCTCCTACAATGAGCAGTTCTTC
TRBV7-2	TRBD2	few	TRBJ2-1	CASSLASGGEQFF	TGTGCCAGCAGCTTAGCGTCGGGGGGTGAGCAGTTCTTC
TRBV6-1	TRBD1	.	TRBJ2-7	CASSEEGQGAKQYF	TGTGCCAGCAGTGAAGAGGGACAGGGGGCTAAGCAGTACTTC
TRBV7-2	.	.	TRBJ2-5	CASSPGVRETQYF	TGTGCCAGCAGCCCCGGGGTCCGGGAGACCCAGTACTTC
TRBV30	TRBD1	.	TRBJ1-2	CAWIYTPQGVGGYTF	TGTGCCTGGATCTACACCCCACAGGGGGTCGGTGGCTACACCTTC
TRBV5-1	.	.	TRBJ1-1	CASSSPGRGNTEAFF	TGCGCCAGCAGCTCACCGGGGAGGGGGAACACTGAAGCTTTCTTT
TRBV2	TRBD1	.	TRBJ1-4	CASRVGQGISGNEKLFF	TGTGCCAGCAGGGTGGGACAGGGGATTTCGGGTAATGAAAAACTGTTTTTT
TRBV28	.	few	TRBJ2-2	CASRTLDAGNTGELFF	TGTGCCAGCAGAACTCTAGATGCCGGGAACACCGGGGAGCTGTTTTTT
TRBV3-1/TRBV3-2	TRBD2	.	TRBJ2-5	CASSSSLAGGLVETQYF	TGTGCCAGCAGCAGTTCCCTAGCGGGGGGCCTCGTGGAGACCCAGTACTTC
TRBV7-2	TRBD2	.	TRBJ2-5	CASSSIAGRGQETQYF	TGTGCCAGCAGCTCCATAGCGGGAAGGGGCCAAGAGACCCAGTACTTC
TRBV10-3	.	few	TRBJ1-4	CAISERARGNEKLFF	TGTGCCATCAGTGAGAGGGCCAGGGGAAATGAAAAACTGTTTTTT
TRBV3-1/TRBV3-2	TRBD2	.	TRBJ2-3	CASSQSGRGETDTQYF	TGTGCCAGCAGCCAATCTGGGCGGGGGGAAACAGATACGCAGTATTTT
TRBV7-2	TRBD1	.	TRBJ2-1	CASSLVGQGLDEQFF	TGTGCCAGCAGCTTAGTAGGACAGGGGTTGGATGAGCAGTTCTTC
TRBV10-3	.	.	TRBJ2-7	CAISAAGFVEQYF	TGTGCCATCAGTGCCGCAGGATTCGTCGAGCAGTACTTC
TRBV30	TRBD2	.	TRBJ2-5	CAWSAGTSAGAQYF	TGTGCCTGGAGTGCCGGGACTAGTGCTGGGGCCCAGTACTTC
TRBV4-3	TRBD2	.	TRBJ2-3	CASSPWTSGGADTQYF	TGCGCCAGCAGCCCATGGACTAGCGGGGGGGCAGATACGCAGTATTTT
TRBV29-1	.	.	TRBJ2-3	CSVRAADTQYF	TGCAGCGTGCGGGCCGCAGATACGCAGTATTTT
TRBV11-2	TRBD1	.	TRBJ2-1	CASSLDRAGQGGLNEQFF	TGTGCCAGCAGCTTAGATAGGGCTGGACAGGGGGGATTGAATGAGCAGTTCTTC
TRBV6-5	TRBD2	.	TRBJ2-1	CASTASGSSYNEQFF	TGTGCCAGCACCGCTAGCGGGAGCTCCTACAATGAGCAGTTCTTC
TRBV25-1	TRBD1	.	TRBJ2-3	CASSGPGQGATDTQYF	TGTGCCAGCAGTGGACCGGGACAGGGGGCCACAGATACGCAGTATTTT
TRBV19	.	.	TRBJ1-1	CASSIARYTEAFF	TGTGCCAGTAGTATAGCGAGGTACACTGAAGCTTTCTTT
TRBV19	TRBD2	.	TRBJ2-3	CASSTISRLAGRDTQYF	TGTGCCAGTAGTACGATCTCGAGACTAGCGGGAAGAGATACGCAGTATTTT